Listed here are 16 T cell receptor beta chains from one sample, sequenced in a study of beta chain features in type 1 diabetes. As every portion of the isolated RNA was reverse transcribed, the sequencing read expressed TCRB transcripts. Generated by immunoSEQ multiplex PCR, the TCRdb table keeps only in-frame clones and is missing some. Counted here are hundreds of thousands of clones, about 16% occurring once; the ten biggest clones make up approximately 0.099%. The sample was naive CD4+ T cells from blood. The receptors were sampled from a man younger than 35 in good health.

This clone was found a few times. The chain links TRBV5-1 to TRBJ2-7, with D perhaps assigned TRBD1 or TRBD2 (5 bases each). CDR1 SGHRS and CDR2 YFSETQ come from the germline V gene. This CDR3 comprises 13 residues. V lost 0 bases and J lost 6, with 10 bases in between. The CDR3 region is CASSLAFGAEQYF. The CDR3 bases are TGCGCCAGCAGCTTGGCCTTCGGGGCCGAGCAGTACTTC.

The CDR3 nucleotides read TGTGCCAGCAGCCAAACCCCCTCAATCGGGGAGCTGTTTTTT. It specifies CASSQTPSIGELFF. The J gene is TRBJ2-2, the V gene TRBV14; D gene uncertain. V shed 2 bases and J shed 7 bases, with 11 bases lying between them. The CDR3 runs 14 residues. Germline values: CDR1 SGHDN, CDR2 FVKESK.

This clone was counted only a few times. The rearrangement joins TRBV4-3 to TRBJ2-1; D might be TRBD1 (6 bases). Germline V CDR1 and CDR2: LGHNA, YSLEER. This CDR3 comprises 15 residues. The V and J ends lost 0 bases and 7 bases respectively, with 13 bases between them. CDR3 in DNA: TGCGCCAGCAGCCAAGAGTGGGGGCGCGGAAATGAGCAGTTCTTC. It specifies CASSQEWGRGNEQFF.

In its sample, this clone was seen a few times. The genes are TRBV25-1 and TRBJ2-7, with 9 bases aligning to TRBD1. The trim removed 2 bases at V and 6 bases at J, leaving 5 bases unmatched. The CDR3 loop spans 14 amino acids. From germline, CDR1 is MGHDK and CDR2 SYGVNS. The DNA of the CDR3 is TGTGCCAGCAGTGAAATGGACAGGGGAGGCGAGCAGTACTTC. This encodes CASSEMDRGGEQYF.

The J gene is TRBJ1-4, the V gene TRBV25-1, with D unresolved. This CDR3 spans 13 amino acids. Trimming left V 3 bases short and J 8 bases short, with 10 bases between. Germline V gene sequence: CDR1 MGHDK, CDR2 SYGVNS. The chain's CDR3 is CASSDPGREKLFF. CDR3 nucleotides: TGTGCCAGCAGTGATCCGGGTCGGGAAAAACTGTTTTTT.

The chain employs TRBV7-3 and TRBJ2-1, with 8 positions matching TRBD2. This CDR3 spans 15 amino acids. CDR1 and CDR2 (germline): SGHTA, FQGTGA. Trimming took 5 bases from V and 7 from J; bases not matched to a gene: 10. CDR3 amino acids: CASSRGRPVGNEQFF. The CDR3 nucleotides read TGTGCCAGCAGCCGCGGGAGGCCTGTAGGAAATGAGCAGTTCTTC.

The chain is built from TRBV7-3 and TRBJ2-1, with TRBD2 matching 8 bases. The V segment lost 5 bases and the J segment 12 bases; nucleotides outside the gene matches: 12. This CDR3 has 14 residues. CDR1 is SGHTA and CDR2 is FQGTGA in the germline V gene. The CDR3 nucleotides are TGTGCCAGCAGCCTCGGACTAGCTGGCGCTGGGCAGTTCTTC. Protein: CASSLGLAGAGQFF.

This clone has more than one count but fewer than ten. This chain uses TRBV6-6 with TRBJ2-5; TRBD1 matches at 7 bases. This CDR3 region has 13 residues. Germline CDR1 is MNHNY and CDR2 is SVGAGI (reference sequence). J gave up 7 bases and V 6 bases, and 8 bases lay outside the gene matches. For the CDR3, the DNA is TGTGCCAGCAGGTATAGGACAGGCGCGACCCAGTACTTC. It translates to CASRYRTGATQYF.

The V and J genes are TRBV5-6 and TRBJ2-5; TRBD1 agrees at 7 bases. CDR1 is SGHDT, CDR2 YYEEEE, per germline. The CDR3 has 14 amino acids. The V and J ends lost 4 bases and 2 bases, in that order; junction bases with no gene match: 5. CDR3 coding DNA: TGTGCCAGCAGCAGGGGGACAGCTCAAGAGACCCAGTACTTC. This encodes CASSRGTAQETQYF.

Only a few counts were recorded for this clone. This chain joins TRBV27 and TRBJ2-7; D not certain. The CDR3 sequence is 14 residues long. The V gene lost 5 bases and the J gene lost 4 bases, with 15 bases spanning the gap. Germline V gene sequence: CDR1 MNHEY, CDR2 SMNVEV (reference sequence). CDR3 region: CASSPPKGRYEQYF. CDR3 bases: TGTGCCAGCAGTCCACCCAAGGGCCGGTACGAGCAGTACTTC.

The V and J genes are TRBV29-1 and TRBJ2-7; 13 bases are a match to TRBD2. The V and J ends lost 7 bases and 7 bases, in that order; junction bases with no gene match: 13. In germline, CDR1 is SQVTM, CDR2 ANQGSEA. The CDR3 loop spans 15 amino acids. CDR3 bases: TGCAGCGCCCAATTGCTTATGACTAGCGGGGGGGAGCAGTACTTC. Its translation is CSAQLLMTSGGEQYF.

The CDR3 loop reads CASSPGPPFGGYTF. The CDR3 nucleotides read TGTGCCAGCAGCCCCGGTCCCCCCTTCGGTGGCTACACCTTC. The chain links TRBV7-3 to TRBJ1-2; D not resolved. The germline V gene has CDR1 SGHTA and CDR2 FQGTGA. Between the trimmed V and J ends, which lost 5 bases and 7 bases, there was a span of 17 bases. The CDR3 spans 14 residues.

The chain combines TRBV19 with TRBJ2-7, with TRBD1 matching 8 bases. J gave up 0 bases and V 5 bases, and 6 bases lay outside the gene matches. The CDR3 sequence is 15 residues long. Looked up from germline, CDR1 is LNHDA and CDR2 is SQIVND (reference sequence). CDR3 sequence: CASSLGQVSSYEQYF. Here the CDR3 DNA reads TGTGCCAGTAGTCTGGGACAGGTCAGCTCCTACGAGCAGTACTTC.

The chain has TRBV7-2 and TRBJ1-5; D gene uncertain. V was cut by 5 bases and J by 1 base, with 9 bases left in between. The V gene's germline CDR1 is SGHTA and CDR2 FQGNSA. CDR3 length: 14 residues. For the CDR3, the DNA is TGTGCCAGCAGCCCCACACTGAGCAATCAGCCCCAGCATTTT. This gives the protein CASSPTLSNQPQHF.

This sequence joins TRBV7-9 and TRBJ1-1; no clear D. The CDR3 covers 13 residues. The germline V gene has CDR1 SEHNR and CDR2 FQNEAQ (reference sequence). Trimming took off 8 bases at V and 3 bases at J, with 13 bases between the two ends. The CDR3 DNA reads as TGTGCCAGCTGCGACACAAGAGACACTGAAGCTTTCTTT. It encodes CASCDTRDTEAFF.

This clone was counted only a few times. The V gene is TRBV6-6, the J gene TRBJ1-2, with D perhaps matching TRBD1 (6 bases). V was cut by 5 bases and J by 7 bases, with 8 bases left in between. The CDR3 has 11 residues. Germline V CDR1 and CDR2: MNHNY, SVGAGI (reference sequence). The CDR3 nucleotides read TGTGCCAGCAGTGACAGGTCTGGCTACACCTTC. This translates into CASSDRSGYTF.